This T cell receptor (beta chain) derives from a study of blood T cell repertoires in COVID-19. Whole-study context: Acute-phase and convalescent COVID-19 samples originated in the United States, Italy and Spain. In each case, the material was cDNA or gDNA derived from T cells, B-cell-depleted T cells, or PBMCs.

Source study methods: Amplification from reference gene primers served as the basis for estimated nucleated cell counts. Profiling relied on immunoSEQ multiplex PCR, and the TCRdb table lists in-frame clones only, not all of them. The V and J calls and the clone size are those of that table, but D and trimming were determined from the DNA. This table holds 75,000 to 95,000 clones, 88% found once. This CDR3 spans 18 amino acids. V shed 3 bases and J 0 bases; nucleotides not matched to a gene: 5. The germline V gene has CDR1 SGHRS and CDR2 YFSETQ. This rearrangement joins TRBV5-1 to TRBJ2-2; TRBD2 matches at 13 bases. The sequence came from a human donor in a cohort sampled during active COVID-19. Sequencing input: peripheral blood. The CDR3 loop is CASSSPGLAGTNTGELFF. CDR3 DNA: TGCGCCAGCAGCTCCCCGGGACTAGCGGGGACGAACACCGGGGAGCTGTTTTTT.